One sample yielded the 12 T cell receptor beta chains listed below, sequenced in a study of T cell repertoires in cytomegalovirus infection (dated by TCRdb to the late 2010s). Sequencing relied on an Illumina HiSeq 1500. TCRdb trimmed public reads at Q25 via fastp, called clones via MiXCR and kept in-frame beta chains. Identical CDR3 proteins give one entry, which carries the most common genes and DNA. The sample table records roughly 500,000 distinct CDR3 sequences; about 11% of these occur just once. The ten largest clones add up to 10% of the sample. Sample: PBMCs. Source of these receptors: a human donor in good health (CMV status not recorded). Some clones in this sample may be carry-over from other donors' samples.

V usage is TRBV20-1 and J usage is TRBJ2-5, with 7 bases matching TRBD2. The CDR3 is 12 amino acids. With 2 bases clipped from V and 5 bases from J, the junction kept 2 bases outside the gene matches. Germline values: CDR1 DFQATT, CDR2 SNEGSKA (reference sequence). The CDR3 coding sequence is TGCAGTGCTAGACGGGGGGTTGAGACCCAGTACTTC. This gives the protein CSARRGVETQYF.

In its sample, this clonotype was seen once. At one boundary the junction diverges from the germline segment, which might be a read error. V usage is TRBV7-2 and J usage is TRBJ1-2; perhaps TRBD1 as D (5 bases). The germline V gene encodes CDR1 SGHTA and CDR2 FQGNSA. CDR3 size: 14 residues. The CDR3, as DNA: TGTGCCAGCAGCTTAGTTGAGGGGAACTATGACTACACCTTC. Translated, it gives CASSLVEGNYDYTF.

The chain carries TRBV20-1 and TRBJ1-4; 11 nucleotides match TRBD1. The germline gives CDR1 DFQATT, CDR2 SNEGSKA (reference sequence). With V trimmed by 3 bases and J by 1 base, 13 bases remained unmatched. This CDR3 has 19 residues. The CDR3 nucleotides read TGCAGTGCTAGTTCTCCTCCGGGACAGGGGGTACTAACTAATGAAAAACTGTTTTTT. As protein: CSASSPPGQGVLTNEKLFF.

The table lists this clonotype with many counts. The chain joins TRBV28 to TRBJ2-2; no clear D gene. The germline CDR1 and CDR2 sequences are MDHEN and SYDVKM. The CDR3 covers 15 residues. Trimming took 4 bases from V and 5 from J, leaving 14 bases between them. The CDR3 loop reads CASSWGRVRTGELFF. The CDR3, as DNA: TGTGCCAGCAGTTGGGGTAGGGTTCGAACCGGGGAGCTGTTTTTT.

The V gene is TRBV2, the J gene TRBJ2-7, with D tentatively TRBD2 (6 bases). Germline CDR1 is SNHLY and CDR2 is FYNNEI. The CDR3 sequence is 14 residues long. Trimming removed 6 bases from V and 0 bases from J, with 12 bases in between. The CDR3 sequence: CASSPRRDSYEQYF. Written as DNA, the CDR3 is TGTGCCAGCAGCCCCAGGCGGGACTCCTACGAGCAGTACTTC.

Many counts were recorded for this clonotype. This chain connects TRBV7-2 to TRBJ2-5; 8 bases match TRBD2. Germline CDR1 reads SGHTA; CDR2 reads FQGNSA. The length of the CDR3 is 16 residues. The J segment lost 5 bases and the V segment lost 1 base, leaving 9 bases of the junction unmatched. Here the CDR3 reads CASSLGFGGGLETQYF. The CDR3 region has the DNA TGTGCCAGCAGCTTAGGGTTCGGGGGGGGCCTGGAGACCCAGTACTTC.

This clonotype was counted between two and nine times. The CDR3 protein is CASSKMNRGNTEAFF. The CDR3 region has the DNA TGTGCCAGCAGCAAGATGAACAGGGGGAACACTGAAGCTTTCTTT. The V call is TRBV6-5, the J call TRBJ1-1, with TRBD1 matching over 7 bases. The CDR3 extends over 15 amino acids. V dropped 6 bases and J dropped 1; count of bases not matched to a gene: 8. Germline V gene sequence: CDR1 MNHEY, CDR2 SVGAGI.

This rearrangement joins TRBV12-3 or TRBV12-4 to TRBJ1-5; 8 bases are shared with TRBD1. This CDR3 has 15 amino acids. Losses at the gene ends were 6 bases for V and 6 bases for J; bases not matched to a gene: 10. The CDR3 is CASSSMGRGRQPQHF. CDR3 DNA: TGTGCCAGCAGCTCGATGGGCAGGGGGCGTCAGCCCCAGCATTTT.

V usage is TRBV18 and J usage is TRBJ2-7; 9 positions match TRBD1. The V and J ends lost 3 bases and 0 bases, in that order; junction bases with no gene match: 6. Germline-derived CDR1 and CDR2 are KGHSH and LQKENI. The CDR3 has 16 amino acids. CDR3 coding DNA: TGTGCCAGCTCACCTAATGGACAGGGGAGCTCCTACGAGCAGTACTTC. Translation gives CASSPNGQGSSYEQYF.

The chain carries TRBV5-5 and TRBJ2-1; TRBD1 matches 9 bases. Trimming at V came to 6 bases and at J to 7 bases, leaving 11 bases not matched to a gene. Germline assignment: CDR1 SGHKS and CDR2 YYEKEE (reference sequence). CDR3 length equals 15 residues. The DNA for the CDR3 is TGTGCCAGCATCGGGACAGGGACCGCTCGGAATGAGCAGTTCTTC. It translates to CASIGTGTARNEQFF.

This clonotype was counted ten times or more. The chain has TRBV28 and TRBJ2-5; D is ambiguous. The CDR3 loop spans 14 amino acids. Trimming pared 3 bases from V and 2 bases from J, leaving 10 bases between. Germline V gene sequence: CDR1 MDHEN, CDR2 SYDVKM. CDR3 coding DNA: TGTGCCAGCAGTTTTGCCCTAGGTCAAGAGACCCAGTACTTC. Translated: CASSFALGQETQYF.

This clonotype was detected only a few times. CDR3 sequence reads: CSAHQPGLGSYEQYF. DNA of the CDR3: TGCAGTGCTCATCAGCCAGGGTTAGGCTCCTACGAGCAGTACTTC. The chain couples TRBV20-1 to TRBJ2-7; D may be TRBD1 (5 bases). This CDR3 region has 15 residues. Looked up from germline, CDR1 is DFQATT and CDR2 is SNEGSKA (reference sequence). The V gene lost 5 bases and the J gene lost 0 bases, with 17 bases spanning the gap.